This TCR beta chain was obtained from a study of blood T cell repertoires in COVID-19. Study summary: Samples of COVID-19 (acute and convalescent) were obtained from the United States, Italy and Spain. The cDNA or gDNA used as material had been derived from T cells, B-cell-depleted T cells, or PBMCs.

Trimming shortened V by 4 bases and J by 0 bases, and 10 bases separated the two germline ends. Per the germline V gene, CDR1 is MGHRA and CDR2 is YSYEKL. The CDR3 totals 14 residues. As handled by the study authors: It was from reference gene primer amplification that nucleated cell counts were estimated. Only in-frame clones appear in the TCRdb table, and some are missing; sequencing was by immunoSEQ multiplex PCR. The DNA gave D and trimming, while V, J and clone size come from that table. The table shows tens of thousands of clones, with 91% occurring only once. This clone has just one count. This receptor was obtained from a woman between 25 and 40 years old in a cohort sampled during active COVID-19. The chain recombines TRBV4-1 with TRBJ2-7, with D possibly TRBD1 on 6 matching bases. Sequenced: peripheral blood. The CDR3 reads CASSLGHSSYEQYF. For the CDR3, the DNA is TGCGCCAGCAGCCTGGGACACAGCTCCTACGAGCAGTACTTC.